This T cell receptor (beta chain) was captured in a study of blood T cell repertoires in COVID-19. The protocol was immunoSEQ multiplex PCR, while the TCRdb copy is restricted to in-frame clones and leaves out a portion. Counted here are 270,000 or so clones, 85% to 90% occurring once; the ten biggest clones make up about 4%. The cohort comprised adults aged about 18 to 100 years residing in approximately 25 US areas. The V and J ends lost 5 bases and 7 bases, in that order; junction bases with no gene match: 5. Germline CDR1 SGHTA, CDR2 FQGNSA. The length of the CDR3 is 13 residues. The origin of this receptor is a woman aged 25 to 45 with acute COVID-19. Sequenced material: PBMCs or T cells enriched from blood (not recorded which). V and J are TRBV7-2 and TRBJ1-2; 9 nucleotides agree with TRBD1. The CDR3 region has the DNA TGTGCCAGCAGCCCACAGGGGGCTGGTGGCTACACCTTC. Amino acid sequence: CASSPQGAGGYTF.